These T cell receptor beta chains were read from a single sample in a study of cytomegalovirus exposure and HLA in healthy donors. Method: immunoSEQ multiplex PCR; TCRdb's copy keeps in-frame clones and lacks some. Of 90,000 or so clones in the sample, around 85% are singletons; the top ten hold 20%. Sample: PBMCs. The receptors originated from a man between 18 and 35 years old in good health and CMV-seropositive. The CDR3 runs from the conserved cysteine through the conserved F or W. Each record gives: CDR3 length, D gene, V gene, J gene, clone size, CDR3 protein, CDR3 DNA. A D gene is named only where the DNA matches it firmly. Not every row has a clone size; where given, it reads once, few, many or a size class.

cdr3_length: 15; d_call: -; v_call: TRBV28; j_call: TRBJ2-2; clone_size: -; cdr3_aa: CASTPGHSSTGELFF; cdr3_nt: TGTGCCAGCACCCCGGGACATTCGAGCACCGGGGAGCTGTTTTTT
cdr3_length: 17; d_call: TRBD2; v_call: TRBV18; j_call: TRBJ2-1; clone_size: -; cdr3_aa: CASSPPGLAGGNNEQFF; cdr3_nt: TGTGCCAGCTCACCACCAGGACTAGCGGGAGGGAACAATGAGCAGTTCTTC
cdr3_length: 14; d_call: -; v_call: TRBV28; j_call: TRBJ1-5; clone_size: -; cdr3_aa: CASSLARADQPQHF; cdr3_nt: TGTGCCAGCAGTTTGGCGAGGGCGGATCAGCCCCAGCATTTT
cdr3_length: 15; d_call: TRBD1; v_call: TRBV18; j_call: TRBJ1-5; clone_size: -; cdr3_aa: CASSPTTGGDQPQHF; cdr3_nt: TGTGCCAGCTCACCGACGACAGGGGGGGATCAGCCCCAGCATTTT
cdr3_length: 13; d_call: -; v_call: TRBV2; j_call: TRBJ1-5; clone_size: -; cdr3_aa: CASNRDGNQPQHF; cdr3_nt: TGTGCCAGCAACAGGGATGGCAATCAGCCCCAGCATTTT
cdr3_length: 15; d_call: TRBD1; v_call: TRBV4-1; j_call: TRBJ2-5; clone_size: -; cdr3_aa: CASSQGQGEGETQYF; cdr3_nt: TGCGCCAGCAGCCAAGGACAGGGAGAAGGGGAGACCCAGTACTTC
cdr3_length: 14; d_call: TRBD2; v_call: TRBV27; j_call: TRBJ2-7; clone_size: -; cdr3_aa: CASSEPAGASEQYF; cdr3_nt: TGTGCCAGCAGTGAGCCAGCGGGGGCCTCCGAGCAGTACTTC
cdr3_length: 17; d_call: TRBD1; v_call: TRBV10-3; j_call: TRBJ1-1; clone_size: -; cdr3_aa: CAISESLTWDRDTEAFF; cdr3_nt: TGTGCCATCAGTGAGTCCCTAACATGGGACAGGGATACTGAAGCTTTCTTT
cdr3_length: 14; d_call: -; v_call: TRBV5-1; j_call: TRBJ2-2; clone_size: -; cdr3_aa: CASSLAENTGELFF; cdr3_nt: TGCGCCAGCAGCTTGGCAGAGAACACCGGGGAGCTGTTTTTT
cdr3_length: 16; d_call: TRBD2; v_call: TRBV29-1; j_call: TRBJ2-1; clone_size: -; cdr3_aa: CSAAGVAGAPLNEQFF; cdr3_nt: TGCAGCGCCGCCGGGGTAGCGGGAGCCCCCTTGAATGAGCAGTTCTTC
cdr3_length: 14; d_call: -; v_call: TRBV28; j_call: TRBJ1-2; clone_size: few; cdr3_aa: CASSYESSTYGYTF; cdr3_nt: TGTGCCAGCAGCTATGAATCCTCCACTTATGGCTACACCTTC
cdr3_length: 15; d_call: TRBD2; v_call: TRBV28; j_call: TRBJ2-1; clone_size: once; cdr3_aa: CASSFRTSGRGEQFF; cdr3_nt: TGTGCCAGCAGTTTCAGGACTAGCGGGAGGGGTGAGCAGTTCTTC
cdr3_length: 19; d_call: TRBD1; v_call: TRBV19; j_call: TRBJ1-5; clone_size: -; cdr3_aa: CASSLPWDRGIGGNQPQHF; cdr3_nt: TGTGCCAGTAGTCTCCCGTGGGACAGGGGAATCGGAGGCAATCAGCCCCAGCATTTT
cdr3_length: 15; d_call: TRBD2; v_call: TRBV29-1; j_call: TRBJ2-1; clone_size: -; cdr3_aa: CSVEAGGLANNEQFF; cdr3_nt: TGCAGCGTTGAAGCCGGGGGACTAGCGAATAATGAGCAGTTCTTC
cdr3_length: 15; d_call: -; v_call: TRBV5-5; j_call: TRBJ2-2; clone_size: -; cdr3_aa: CASSPIEWGAGELFF; cdr3_nt: TGTGCCAGCAGCCCCATTGAGTGGGGCGCCGGGGAGCTGTTTTTT
cdr3_length: 18; d_call: TRBD1; v_call: TRBV10-3; j_call: TRBJ2-7; clone_size: -; cdr3_aa: CAISESGTGTGGPYEQYF; cdr3_nt: TGTGCCATCAGTGAGTCGGGGACAGGGACTGGGGGCCCCTACGAGCAGTACTTC
cdr3_length: 17; d_call: -; v_call: TRBV5-5; j_call: TRBJ2-7; clone_size: -; cdr3_aa: CASRHIGQSGSSYEQYF; cdr3_nt: TGTGCCAGCAGACATATAGGCCAATCAGGAAGCTCCTACGAGCAGTACTTC
cdr3_length: 15; d_call: TRBD2; v_call: TRBV11-3; j_call: TRBJ2-5; clone_size: -; cdr3_aa: CASSIVAGAQETQYF; cdr3_nt: TGTGCCAGCAGCATTGTAGCGGGGGCCCAAGAGACCCAGTACTTC
cdr3_length: 16; d_call: TRBD2; v_call: TRBV11-2; j_call: TRBJ2-7; clone_size: few; cdr3_aa: CASSPGLAGDRYEQYF; cdr3_nt: TGTGCCAGCAGCCCGGGACTAGCGGGAGATCGCTACGAGCAGTACTTC
cdr3_length: 13; d_call: -; v_call: TRBV7-2; j_call: TRBJ1-5; clone_size: -; cdr3_aa: CASSMLDRQPQHF; cdr3_nt: TGTGCCAGCAGCATGCTCGACAGGCAGCCCCAGCATTTT
cdr3_length: 13; d_call: -; v_call: TRBV5-6; j_call: TRBJ1-1; clone_size: -; cdr3_aa: CASRAGGGTEAFF; cdr3_nt: TGTGCCAGCAGGGCCGGGGGGGGCACTGAAGCTTTCTTT
cdr3_length: 15; d_call: -; v_call: TRBV6-5; j_call: TRBJ1-2; clone_size: -; cdr3_aa: CASSYSGAGNYGYTF; cdr3_nt: TGTGCCAGCAGTTACTCGGGGGCAGGGAACTATGGCTACACCTTC
cdr3_length: 18; d_call: TRBD2; v_call: TRBV10-3; j_call: TRBJ2-3; clone_size: -; cdr3_aa: CAIKGQLVPGLAGDTQYF; cdr3_nt: TGTGCCATCAAGGGTCAGCTAGTTCCGGGACTAGCGGGAGATACGCAGTATTTT
cdr3_length: 16; d_call: -; v_call: TRBV28; j_call: TRBJ2-1; clone_size: -; cdr3_aa: CASSFNTGIHYNEQFF; cdr3_nt: TGTGCCAGCAGTTTTAACACCGGGATACATTACAATGAGCAGTTCTTC
cdr3_length: 14; d_call: TRBD1; v_call: TRBV29-1; j_call: TRBJ2-5; clone_size: -; cdr3_aa: CSVGEQGAWETQYF; cdr3_nt: TGCAGCGTTGGGGAACAGGGGGCATGGGAGACCCAGTACTTC
cdr3_length: 12; d_call: TRBD2; v_call: TRBV30; j_call: TRBJ2-5; clone_size: -; cdr3_aa: CAWVGGEETQYF; cdr3_nt: TGTGCCTGGGTGGGGGGGGAGGAGACCCAGTACTTC